This T cell receptor beta chain appears in the sequencing data of a study of Graves' ophthalmopathy and Graves' hyperthyroidism. Study context: Peripheral blood was obtained at first diagnosis, ahead of any treatment.

Symptoms, serum thyroxine and TRAb, thyroid ultrasound, and orbital computed tomography formed the diagnostic basis. Findings and limits, study-wide: With roughly 65% sensitivity and roughly 72% specificity, the model predicted ophthalmopathy progression. Also, most clonotypes expanded in the thyroid above 0.001 frequency appeared in blood.

J gave up 3 bases and V 7 bases, and 8 bases lay outside the gene matches. Germline CDR1 is LGHNT and CDR2 is FRNRAP. The CDR3 contains 14 residues. Using RNA transcripts, the TCR beta CDR3 regions were amplified. The first-round RT-PCR employed HTBI primers together with the Qiagen OneStep RT-PCR kit. A multiplex PCR was then performed as the second round. TCRdb passed the multiplex PCR reads through MiXCR, listing each CDR3 protein once. The sample has roughly 500,000 distinct CDR3 sequences; approximately 15% are singletons. This clonotype was seen at least ten times. Antigen unknown. The sample taken for sequencing was blood. V gene TRBV12-5 combines with J gene TRBJ2-5, with TRBD1 identical over 7 bases. The receptor was derived from a woman in her 30s with Graves' ophthalmopathy. The CDR3 reads CASARGLREETQYF. Here the CDR3 DNA reads TGTGCTAGTGCAAGGGGGCTGAGGGAAGAGACCCAGTACTTC.